This T cell receptor (beta chain) was profiled in a study of T cell responses to AZD1222 COVID-19 vaccine. Only in-frame clones appear in the TCRdb table, and some are missing; sequencing was by immunoSEQ multiplex PCR. The data contain 250,000 to 300,000 clones, 90% to 95% of them singletons. For this clone: Its antigen is currently unknown.

Study results and limitations: The span of vaccine-associated CD4 TCRs extended across spike, with dominance at 160-218 and 743-854.

The TCR was taken from an adult who received the AZD1222 COVID-19 vaccine. The sequences come from peripheral blood, collected 28 days after the second AZD1222 dose.

The CDR3 sequence: CASSRASGTDTQYF. CDR3 sequence (DNA): TGTGCCAGCTCCCGGGCTAGCGGGACAGATACGCAGTATTTT. The gene calls are TRBV9 and TRBJ2-3, with 8 bases aligning to TRBD2. This CDR3 comprises 14 residues. V gave up 7 bases and J gave up 3 bases; unmatched junction bases: 7. CDR1 SGDLS and CDR2 YYNGEE come from the germline V gene.